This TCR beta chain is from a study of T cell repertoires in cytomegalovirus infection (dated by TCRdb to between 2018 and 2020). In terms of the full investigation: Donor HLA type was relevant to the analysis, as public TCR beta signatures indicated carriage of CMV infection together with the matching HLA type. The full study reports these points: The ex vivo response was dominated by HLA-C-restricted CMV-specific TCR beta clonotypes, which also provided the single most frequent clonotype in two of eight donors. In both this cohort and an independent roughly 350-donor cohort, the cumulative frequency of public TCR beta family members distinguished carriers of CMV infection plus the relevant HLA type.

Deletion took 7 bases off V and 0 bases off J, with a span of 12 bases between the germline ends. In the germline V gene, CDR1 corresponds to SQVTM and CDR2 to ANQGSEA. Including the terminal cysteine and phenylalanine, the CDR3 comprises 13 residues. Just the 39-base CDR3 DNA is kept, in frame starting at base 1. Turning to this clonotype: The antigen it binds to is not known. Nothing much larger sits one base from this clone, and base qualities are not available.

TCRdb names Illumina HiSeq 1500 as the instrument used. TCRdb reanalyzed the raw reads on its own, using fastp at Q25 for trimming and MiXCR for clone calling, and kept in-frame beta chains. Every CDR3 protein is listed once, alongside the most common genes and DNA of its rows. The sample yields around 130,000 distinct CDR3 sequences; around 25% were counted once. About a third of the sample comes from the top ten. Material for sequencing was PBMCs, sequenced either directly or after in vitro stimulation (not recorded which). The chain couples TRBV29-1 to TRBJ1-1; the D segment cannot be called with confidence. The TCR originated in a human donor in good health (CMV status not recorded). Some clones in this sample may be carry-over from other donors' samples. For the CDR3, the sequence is CSARGPLNTEAFF. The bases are TGCAGCGCCCGAGGCCCTCTGAACACTGAAGCTTTCTTT.